The clone carrying this TCR beta chain occurred a few times. Its antigen is unidentified. These data are taken from a study of T cells in Graves' hyperthyroidism and ophthalmopathy. The germline V gene encodes CDR1 SQVTM and CDR2 ANQGSEA. Trimming took off 2 bases at V and 0 bases at J, with 11 bases between the two ends. This CDR3 region has 15 residues. When ophthalmopathy did not progress within 18 months, Graves' hyperthyroidism was considered stable. Those patients with uncontrolled infection, other autoimmune disease, pregnancy or lactation were excluded. Study outcomes and limitations: The model anticipated ophthalmopathy a median approximately 6.5 months pre-onset. Most expanded thyroid clonotypes above 0.001 also appeared in blood.

Amplified TCR beta CDR3 regions came from RNA transcripts. TCR CDR3 regions were first amplified by RT-PCR with HTBI primers. MiXCR, applied by TCRdb to the multiplex PCR reads, yields one record per CDR3 protein. The table shows around 400,000 distinct CDR3 sequences, with about 25% occurring only once. V is TRBV29-1 and J is TRBJ2-4; D unclear. The material sequenced was blood. The sequence came from a man over 45 with Graves' hyperthyroidism. The CDR3 protein is CSVERQGEAKNIQYF. In DNA, the CDR3 is TGCAGCGTTGAAAGACAAGGTGAAGCCAAAAACATTCAGTACTTC. Combining the CDR3 with reference TRBV29-1 and TRBJ2-4 gives the whole variable domain SAVISQKPSRDICQRGTSLTIQCQVDSQVTMMFWYRQQPGQSLTLIATANQGSEATYESGFVIDKFPISRPNLTFSTLTVSNMSPEDSSIYLCSVERQGEAKNIQYFGAGTRLSVL.